A selection of T cell receptor beta chains follows, all from one sample in a study of shared clonotypes between healthy human individuals. The protocol was immunoSEQ multiplex PCR, while the TCRdb copy is restricted to in-frame clones and leaves out a portion. The sample yields 850,000 to 1,100,000 clones, 60% to 85% seen once. Input material: memory CD4+ T cells from PBMCs. These receptors were taken from a man in his late teens or twenties in good health. Some clones in this sample may be carry-over from other donors' samples. The CDR3 runs from the conserved cysteine through the conserved F or W. Each record gives: CDR3 DNA, CDR3 protein, J gene, clone size, V gene, D gene. The D gene is left open where the match is weak. Where a row states a size, it is once, few, many or the class of an expanded clone; other rows omit it.

TGTGCCAGCAGCTCCCGGACTAGCGCAAACAATGAGCAGTTCTTC	CASSSRTSANNEQFF	TRBJ2-1	NA	TRBV9	TRBD2
TGCGCCAGCAGCTTGCAAGGCGGGAGGGTGGATACGCAGTATTTT	CASSLQGGRVDTQYF	TRBJ2-3	few	TRBV5-1	TRBD2
TGTGCCAGCAGCTTGGGCTCCGGGATCCAAGAGACCCAGTACTTC	CASSLGSGIQETQYF	TRBJ2-5	NA	TRBV5-4	NA
TGTGCCAGCAGCTTGGATAGTTTTAGGGAGACCCAGTACTTC	CASSLDSFRETQYF	TRBJ2-5	NA	TRBV7-9	NA
TGCAGTGCCCCAACCGGCTTACAGCAGTACTTC	CSAPTGLQQYF	TRBJ2-7	NA	TRBV20-1	NA
TGTGCCAGCTCTCTAGACTCCGGGGAGCTGTTTTTT	CASSLDSGELFF	TRBJ2-2	NA	TRBV18	NA
TGCGCCAGCAGCCAAGATCGGGAAGATCAGCCCCAGCATTTT	CASSQDREDQPQHF	TRBJ1-5	few	TRBV4-1	NA
TGCGCCAGCAGCCTCCGGACAGGGGACTGGCATGAGCAGTTCTTC	CASSLRTGDWHEQFF	TRBJ2-1	NA	TRBV4-3	TRBD1
TGCGCCAGCAGCCAAGAAGCACAGGGTGAAGGCTACACCTTC	CASSQEAQGEGYTF	TRBJ1-2	NA	TRBV4-3	NA
TGTGCCAGCAGTGACAGCCGGAACCAAGAGACCCAGTACTTC	CASSDSRNQETQYF	TRBJ2-5	NA	TRBV25-1	NA
TGTGCCACCAGCAGAGATAGAGTCGAGTTCACGGACGAGCAGTACTTC	CATSRDRVEFTDEQYF	TRBJ2-7	NA	TRBV15	NA
TGTGCCTGGACCTCCGGTTTTAGCACAGATACGCAGTATTTT	CAWTSGFSTDTQYF	TRBJ2-3	NA	TRBV30	NA
TGTGCCAGCAGCGTGGGGACAGTCGCCGAGCAGTACTTC	CASSVGTVAEQYF	TRBJ2-7	NA	TRBV9	TRBD1
TGTGCCAGCAACCGGGACGTGGGGAATCAGCCCCAGCATTTT	CASNRDVGNQPQHF	TRBJ1-5	once	TRBV28	NA
TGTGCCAGCAGTTATACTAGCGGGAGGGCCGGTGAGACCCAGTACTTC	CASSYTSGRAGETQYF	TRBJ2-5	NA	TRBV6-6	TRBD2
TGTGCCAGCAGTCCCGGGACAGGGGTCCACGAGCAGTACTTC	CASSPGTGVHEQYF	TRBJ2-7	few	TRBV9	TRBD1
TGTGCCAGCAGCTTAGGAGGTCACTACGAGCAGTACTTC	CASSLGGHYEQYF	TRBJ2-7	NA	TRBV7-2	NA
TGTGCCAGCAGTAGGGACGGCAATGAGCAGTTCTTC	CASSRDGNEQFF	TRBJ2-1	once	TRBV6-6	NA
TGTGCCATCAGGGGGCGCGACGACGGCTACACCTTC	CAIRGRDDGYTF	TRBJ1-2	NA	TRBV10-3	NA
TGTGCCAGCAGCCTCGGGGGAGCGGCTGATGAGCAGTTCTTC	CASSLGGAADEQFF	TRBJ2-1	NA	TRBV6-6	NA
TGTGCCAGCAGTGAAGGACAGGGGGCGATCCTAGGCCAAGAGACCCAGTACTTC	CASSEGQGAILGQETQYF	TRBJ2-5	NA	TRBV2	TRBD1
TGTGCCAGCAGCTTTGGACAGGGGGCCTACAATGAGCAGTTCTTC	CASSFGQGAYNEQFF	TRBJ2-1	few	TRBV7-3	TRBD1
TGTGCCAGCAGTTTCCGACGGGAGCAAGAGACCCAGTACTTC	CASSFRREQETQYF	TRBJ2-5	NA	TRBV27	NA
TGCGCCAGCAGCCAAGAAGATAGGGCAGGGGGCTACACCTTC	CASSQEDRAGGYTF	TRBJ1-2	NA	TRBV4-3	NA
TGTGCCAGCAGCCGGGGGACGGGAATAAAGAACACCGGGGAGCTGTTTTTT	CASSRGTGIKNTGELFF	TRBJ2-2	NA	TRBV5-4	NA
TGTGCCAGTAAAATTTCGGCGGGAGCAGGAGAGACCCAGTACTTC	CASKISAGAGETQYF	TRBJ2-5	NA	TRBV19	TRBD2
TGCAGTGCTAGTTTCGTGGCTGAAGCTTTCTTT	CSASFVAEAFF	TRBJ1-1	NA	TRBV20-1	NA
TGTGCCAGCATGAGGACCGGGGCGGGGAGCGATGAGCAGTTCTTC	CASMRTGAGSDEQFF	TRBJ2-1	NA	TRBV6-1	NA
TGTGCCAGCAGTAGTGGCGGGAGGCTTTACGAGCAGTACTTC	CASSSGGRLYEQYF	TRBJ2-7	NA	TRBV7-2	TRBD2
TGTGCCAGCTCACCCGACCGGAATTCCCATGGCTACACCTTC	CASSPDRNSHGYTF	TRBJ1-2	NA	TRBV18	NA
TGTGCCAGCAGTGAGATGCTCAGTACAGATACGCAGTATTTT	CASSEMLSTDTQYF	TRBJ2-3	NA	TRBV6-4	NA
TGTGCCAGCAGCCGCCTACTGAGTGGCTACACCTTC	CASSRLLSGYTF	TRBJ1-2	once	TRBV2	NA
TGTGCCAGCAGCCCATGGCAGAGAGCCTACGAGCAGTACTTC	CASSPWQRAYEQYF	TRBJ2-7	NA	TRBV6-5	NA
TGTGCCAGCAGTGTGGAGAGTATCTCCTACAATGAGCAGTTCTTC	CASSVESISYNEQFF	TRBJ2-1	NA	TRBV2	NA